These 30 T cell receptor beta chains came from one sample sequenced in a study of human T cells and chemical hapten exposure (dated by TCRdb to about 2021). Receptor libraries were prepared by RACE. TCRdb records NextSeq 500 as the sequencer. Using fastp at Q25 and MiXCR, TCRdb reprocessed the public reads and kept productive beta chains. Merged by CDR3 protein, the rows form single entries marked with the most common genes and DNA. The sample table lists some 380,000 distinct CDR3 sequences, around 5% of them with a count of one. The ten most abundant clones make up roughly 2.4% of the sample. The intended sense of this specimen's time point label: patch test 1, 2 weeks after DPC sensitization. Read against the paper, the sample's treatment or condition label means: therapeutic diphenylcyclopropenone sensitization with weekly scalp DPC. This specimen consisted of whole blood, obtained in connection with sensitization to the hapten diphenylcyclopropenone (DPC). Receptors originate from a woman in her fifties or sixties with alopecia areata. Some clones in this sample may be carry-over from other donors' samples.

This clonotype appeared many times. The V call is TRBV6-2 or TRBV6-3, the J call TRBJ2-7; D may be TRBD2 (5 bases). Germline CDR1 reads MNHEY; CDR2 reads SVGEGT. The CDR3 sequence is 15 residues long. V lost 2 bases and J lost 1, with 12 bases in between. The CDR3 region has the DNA TGTGCCAGCAGTTACAATAGCGACTCGTCCTACGAGCAGTACTTC. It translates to CASSYNSDSSYEQYF.

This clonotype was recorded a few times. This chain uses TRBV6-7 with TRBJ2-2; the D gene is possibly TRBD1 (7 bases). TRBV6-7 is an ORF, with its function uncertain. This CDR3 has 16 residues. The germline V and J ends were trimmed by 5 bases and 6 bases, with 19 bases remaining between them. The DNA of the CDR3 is TGTGCCAGCAGTCCCCAAGGAGGGGGCGACGCCGGGGAGCTGTTTTTT. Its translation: CASSPQGGGDAGELFF.

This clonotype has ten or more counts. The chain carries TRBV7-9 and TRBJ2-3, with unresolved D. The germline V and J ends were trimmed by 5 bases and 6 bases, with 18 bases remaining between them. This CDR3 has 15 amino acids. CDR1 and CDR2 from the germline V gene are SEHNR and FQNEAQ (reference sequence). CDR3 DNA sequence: TGTGCCAGCAGCCCTGTCGGGCCGCGAATCGATACGCAGTATTTT. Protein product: CASSPVGPRIDTQYF.

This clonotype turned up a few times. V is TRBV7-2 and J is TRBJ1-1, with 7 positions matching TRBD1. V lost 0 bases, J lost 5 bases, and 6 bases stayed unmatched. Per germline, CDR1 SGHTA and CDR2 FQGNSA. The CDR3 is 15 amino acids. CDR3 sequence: CASSLAEGARTEAFF. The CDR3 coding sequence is TGTGCCAGCAGCTTAGCGGAGGGGGCGAGGACTGAAGCTTTCTTT. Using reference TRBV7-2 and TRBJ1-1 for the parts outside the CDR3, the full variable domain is GAGVSQSPSNKVTEKGKDVELRCDPISGHTALYWYRQSLGQGLEFLIYFQGNSAPDKSGLPSDRFSAERTGGSVSTLTIQRTQQEDSAVYLCASSLAEGARTEAFFGQGTRLTVV.

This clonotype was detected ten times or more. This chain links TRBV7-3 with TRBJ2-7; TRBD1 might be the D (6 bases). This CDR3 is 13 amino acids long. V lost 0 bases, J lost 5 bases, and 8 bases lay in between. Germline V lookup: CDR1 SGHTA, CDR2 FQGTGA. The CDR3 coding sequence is TGTGCCAGCAGCTTAACCCCAGGGGACGAGCAGTACTTC. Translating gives CASSLTPGDEQYF.

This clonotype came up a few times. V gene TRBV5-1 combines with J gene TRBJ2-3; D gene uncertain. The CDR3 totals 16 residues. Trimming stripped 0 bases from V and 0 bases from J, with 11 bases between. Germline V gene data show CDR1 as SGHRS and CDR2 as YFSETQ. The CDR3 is CASSLGARVSTDTQYF. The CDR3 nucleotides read TGCGCCAGCAGCTTGGGGGCTAGGGTCAGCACAGATACGCAGTATTTT.

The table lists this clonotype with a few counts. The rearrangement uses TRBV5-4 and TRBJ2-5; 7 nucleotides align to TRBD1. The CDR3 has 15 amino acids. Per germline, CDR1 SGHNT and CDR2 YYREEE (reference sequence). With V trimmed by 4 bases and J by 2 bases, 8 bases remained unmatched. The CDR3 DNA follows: TGTGCCAGCAGCCTCATGGACAGGCTTCAAGAGACCCAGTACTTC. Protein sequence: CASSLMDRLQETQYF. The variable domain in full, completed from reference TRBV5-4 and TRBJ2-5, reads ETGVTQSPTHLIKTRGQQVTLRCSSQSGHNTVSWYQQALGQGPQFIFQYYREEENGRGNFPPRFSGLQFPNYSSELNVNALELDDSALYLCASSLMDRLQETQYFGPGTRLLVL.

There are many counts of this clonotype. As DNA, the CDR3 is TGTGCCAGCAGTTACTCAAGGGGAGGGTTGGAAGCTTTCTTT. It is translated as CASSYSRGGLEAFF. This chain links TRBV6-2 or TRBV6-3 with TRBJ1-1; D perhaps matches TRBD1 (5 bases). The CDR3 is made up of 14 amino acids. Germline values: CDR1 MNHEY, CDR2 SVGEGT. V lost 0 bases, J lost 8 bases, and 13 bases lay in between.

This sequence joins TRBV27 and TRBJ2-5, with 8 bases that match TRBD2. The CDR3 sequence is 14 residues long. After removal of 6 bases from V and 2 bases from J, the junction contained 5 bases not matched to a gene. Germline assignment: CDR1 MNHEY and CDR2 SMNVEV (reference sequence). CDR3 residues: CASRRTSGQETQYF. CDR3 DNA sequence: TGTGCCAGCAGGCGCACTAGCGGACAAGAGACCCAGTACTTC.

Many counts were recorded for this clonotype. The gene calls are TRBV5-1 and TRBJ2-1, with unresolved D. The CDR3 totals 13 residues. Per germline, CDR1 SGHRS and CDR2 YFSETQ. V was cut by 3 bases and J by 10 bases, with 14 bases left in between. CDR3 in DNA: TGCGCCAGCAGCTCTGACCCCCCCAGGGAGCAGTTCTTC. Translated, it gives CASSSDPPREQFF.

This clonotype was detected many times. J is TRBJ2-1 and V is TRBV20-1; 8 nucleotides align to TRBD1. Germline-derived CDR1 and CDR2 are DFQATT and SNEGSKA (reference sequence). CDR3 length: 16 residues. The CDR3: CSAKNPTGDFYNEQFF. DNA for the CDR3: TGCAGCGCGAAAAACCCGACAGGGGATTTCTACAATGAGCAGTTCTTC.

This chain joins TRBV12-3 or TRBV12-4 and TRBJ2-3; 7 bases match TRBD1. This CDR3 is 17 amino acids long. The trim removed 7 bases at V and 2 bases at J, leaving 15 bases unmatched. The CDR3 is CASTGVWQGDNTDTQYF. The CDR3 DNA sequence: TGTGCCAGCACCGGAGTCTGGCAGGGGGATAACACAGATACGCAGTATTTT.

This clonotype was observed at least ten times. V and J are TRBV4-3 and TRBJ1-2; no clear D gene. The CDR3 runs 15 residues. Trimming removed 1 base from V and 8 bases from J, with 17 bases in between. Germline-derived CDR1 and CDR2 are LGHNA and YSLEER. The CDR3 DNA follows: TGCGCCAGCAGCCAAGGGTCCCGGAGGCCCGGCGGCTACACCTTC. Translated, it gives CASSQGSRRPGGYTF.

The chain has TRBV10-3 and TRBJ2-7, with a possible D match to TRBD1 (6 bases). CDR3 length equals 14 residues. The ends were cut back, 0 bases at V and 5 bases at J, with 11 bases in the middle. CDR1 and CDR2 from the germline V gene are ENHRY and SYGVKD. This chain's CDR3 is CAISESPGVDEQYF. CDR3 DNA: TGTGCCATCAGTGAGTCGCCAGGGGTAGACGAGCAGTACTTC.

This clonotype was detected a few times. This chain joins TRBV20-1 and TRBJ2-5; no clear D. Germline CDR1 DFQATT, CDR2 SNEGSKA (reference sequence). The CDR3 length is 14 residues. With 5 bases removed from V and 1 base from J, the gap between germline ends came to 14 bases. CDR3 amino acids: CSAPARQPQETQYF. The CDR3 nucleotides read TGCAGTGCTCCCGCCAGGCAGCCCCAAGAGACCCAGTACTTC.

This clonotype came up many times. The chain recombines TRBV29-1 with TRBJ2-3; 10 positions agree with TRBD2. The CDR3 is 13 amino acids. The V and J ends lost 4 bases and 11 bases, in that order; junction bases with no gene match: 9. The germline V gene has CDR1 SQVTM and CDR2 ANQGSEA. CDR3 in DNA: TGCAGCGTTGCCGCTAGCGGGAGTGTCAAGCAGTATTTT. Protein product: CSVAASGSVKQYF.

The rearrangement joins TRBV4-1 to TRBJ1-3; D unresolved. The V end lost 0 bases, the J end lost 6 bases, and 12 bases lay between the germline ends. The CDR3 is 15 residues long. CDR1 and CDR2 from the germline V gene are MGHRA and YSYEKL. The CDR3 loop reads CASSQDGRKENTIYF. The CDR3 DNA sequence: TGCGCCAGCAGCCAAGATGGCAGGAAGGAAAACACCATATATTTT.

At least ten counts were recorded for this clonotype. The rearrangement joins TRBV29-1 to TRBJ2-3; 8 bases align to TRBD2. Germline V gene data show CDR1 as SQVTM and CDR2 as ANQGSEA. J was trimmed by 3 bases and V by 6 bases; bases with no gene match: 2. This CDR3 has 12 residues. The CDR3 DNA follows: TGCAGCGTCGGCGGGGGGACAGATACGCAGTATTTT. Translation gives CSVGGGTDTQYF.

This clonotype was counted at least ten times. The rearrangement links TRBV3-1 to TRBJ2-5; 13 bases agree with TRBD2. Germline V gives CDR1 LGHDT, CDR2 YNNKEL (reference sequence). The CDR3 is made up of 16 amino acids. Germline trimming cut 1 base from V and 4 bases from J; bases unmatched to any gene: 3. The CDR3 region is CASSQGTSGRAETQYF. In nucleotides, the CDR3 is TGTGCCAGCAGCCAAGGGACTAGCGGGAGAGCAGAGACCCAGTACTTC.

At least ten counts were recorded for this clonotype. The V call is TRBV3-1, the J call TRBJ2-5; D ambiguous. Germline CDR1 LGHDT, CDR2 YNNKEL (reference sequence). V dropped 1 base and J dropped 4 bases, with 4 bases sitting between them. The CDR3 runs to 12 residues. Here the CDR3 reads CASSQVLETQYF. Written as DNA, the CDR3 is TGTGCCAGCAGCCAAGTCTTAGAGACCCAGTACTTC.

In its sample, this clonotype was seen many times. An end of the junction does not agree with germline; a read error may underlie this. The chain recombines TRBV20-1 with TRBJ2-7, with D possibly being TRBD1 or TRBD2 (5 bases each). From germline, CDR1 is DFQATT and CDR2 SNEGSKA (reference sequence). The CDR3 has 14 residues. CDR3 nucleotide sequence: TGCAGTGCTCGAGAACGGGACCGCGCCTACGAGCAGTACTTC. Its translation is CSARERDRAYEQYF.

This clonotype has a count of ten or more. CDR3 sequence reads: CASSLALAQQETQYF. CDR3 nucleotides: TGCGCCAGCAGCTTGGCACTAGCGCAACAAGAGACCCAGTACTTC. The rearrangement links TRBV5-1 to TRBJ2-5, with 7 bases lining up with TRBD2. Trimming took 0 bases from V and 2 from J; bases not matched to a gene: 4. From germline, CDR1 is SGHRS and CDR2 YFSETQ. This CDR3 spans 15 amino acids.

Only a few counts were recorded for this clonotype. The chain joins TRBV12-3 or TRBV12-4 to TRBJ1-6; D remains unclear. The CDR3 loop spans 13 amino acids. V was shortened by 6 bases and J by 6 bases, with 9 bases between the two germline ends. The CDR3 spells CASSQGGNSPLHF. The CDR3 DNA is TGTGCCAGCAGCCAAGGCGGTAATTCACCCCTCCACTTT.

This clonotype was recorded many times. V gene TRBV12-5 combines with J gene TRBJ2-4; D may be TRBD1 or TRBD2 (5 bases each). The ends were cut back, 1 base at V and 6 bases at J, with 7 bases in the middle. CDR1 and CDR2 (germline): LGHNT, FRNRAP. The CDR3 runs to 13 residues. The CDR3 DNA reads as TGTGCTAGTGGTTTGGGGGGGACAAACATTCAGTACTTC. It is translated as CASGLGGTNIQYF.

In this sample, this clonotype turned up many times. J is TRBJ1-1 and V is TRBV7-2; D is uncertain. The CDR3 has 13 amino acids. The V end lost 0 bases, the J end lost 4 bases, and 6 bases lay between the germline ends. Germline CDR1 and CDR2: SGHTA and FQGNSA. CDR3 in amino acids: CASSLAQRTEAFF. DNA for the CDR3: TGTGCCAGCAGCTTAGCACAACGCACTGAAGCTTTCTTT.

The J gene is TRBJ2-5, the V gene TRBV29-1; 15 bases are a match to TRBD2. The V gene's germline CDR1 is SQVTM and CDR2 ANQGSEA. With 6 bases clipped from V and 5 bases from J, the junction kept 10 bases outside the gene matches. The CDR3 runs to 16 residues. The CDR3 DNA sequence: TGCAGCGTCGCAGGACTAGCGGGGGGGCGGTATGAGACCCAGTACTTC. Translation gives CSVAGLAGGRYETQYF.

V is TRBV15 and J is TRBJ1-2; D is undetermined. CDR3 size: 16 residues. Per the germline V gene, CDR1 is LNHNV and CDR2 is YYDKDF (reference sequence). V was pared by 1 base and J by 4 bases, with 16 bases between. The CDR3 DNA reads TGTGCCACCAGCAGAGCCTGGAGGGTGGATGGCTATGGCTACACCTTC. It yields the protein CATSRAWRVDGYGYTF.

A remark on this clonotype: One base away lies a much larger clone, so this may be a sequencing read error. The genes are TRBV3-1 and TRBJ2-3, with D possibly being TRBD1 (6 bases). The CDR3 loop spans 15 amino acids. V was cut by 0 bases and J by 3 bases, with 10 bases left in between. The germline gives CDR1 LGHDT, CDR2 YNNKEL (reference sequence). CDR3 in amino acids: CASSQDQGMTDTQYF. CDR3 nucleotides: TGTGCCAGCAGCCAAGATCAGGGGATGACAGATACGCAGTATTTT.

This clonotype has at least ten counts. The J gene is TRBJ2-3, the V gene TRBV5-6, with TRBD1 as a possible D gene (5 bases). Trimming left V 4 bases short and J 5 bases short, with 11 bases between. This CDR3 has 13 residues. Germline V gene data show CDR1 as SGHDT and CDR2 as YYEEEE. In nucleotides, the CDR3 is TGTGCCAGCAGCCTCAAAGGGGTAGATACGCAGTATTTT. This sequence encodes CASSLKGVDTQYF.

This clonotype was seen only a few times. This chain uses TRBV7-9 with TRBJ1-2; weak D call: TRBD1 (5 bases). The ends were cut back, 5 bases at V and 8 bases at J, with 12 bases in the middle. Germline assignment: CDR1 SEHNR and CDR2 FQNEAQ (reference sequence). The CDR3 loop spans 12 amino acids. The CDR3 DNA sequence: TGTGCCAGCAGCCAAGGCGGGGGAGGCTACACCTTC. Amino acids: CASSQGGGGYTF.